This is a list of T cell receptor beta chains from one sample in a study of siplizumab effects on memory and regulatory T cells. Libraries were prepared by immunoSEQ multiplex PCR; TCRdb keeps only in-frame clonotypes and omits some of them. In the table there are around 100,000 clones, 92% of which are singletons. Sequenced sample: non-Treg CD4+ T cells sorted from blood. The receptors stem from a human donor in good health. The CDR3 runs from the conserved cysteine through the conserved F or W. A D gene is named only where the DNA matches it firmly. Some rows mark clone size as missing; the rest say once, few, many or name a class of expanded clone.

. TRBD1 TRBJ1-4 TRBV13 CASSSRSLTGDTNEKLFF TGTGCCAGCAGCTCCCGGTCGCTGACAGGGGATACTAATGAAAAACTGTTTTTT
. TRBD1 TRBJ2-3 TRBV29-1 CSVRGLGTDTQYF TGCAGCGTCAGGGGGCTTGGCACAGATACGCAGTATTTT
. TRBD1 TRBJ2-7 TRBV5-1 CASSLEPGQDSYEQYF TGCGCCAGCAGCTTGGAACCGGGACAGGACTCCTACGAGCAGTACTTC
once . TRBJ1-5 TRBV6-6 CASSYGMGGIQPQHF TGTGCCAGCAGTTACGGGATGGGGGGAATTCAGCCCCAGCATTTT
. TRBD1 TRBJ1-2 TRBV10-3 CAIKEDRVPGYTF TGTGCCATCAAGGAGGACAGGGTGCCCGGCTACACCTTC
. . TRBJ2-2 TRBV7-3 CASSLIPAGELFF TGTGCCAGCAGCTTAATACCTGCCGGGGAGCTGTTTTTT
. TRBD2 TRBJ2-5 TRBV11-1 CASSPPFPSGGTETQYF TGTGCCAGCAGCCCTCCCTTCCCTAGCGGGGGGACAGAGACCCAGTACTTC
. TRBD1 TRBJ1-1 TRBV19 CASSVRDRLNTEAFF TGTGCCAGTAGTGTAAGGGACAGATTGAACACTGAAGCTTTCTTT
. . TRBJ2-6 TRBV2 CASSEGGGPSSGANVLTF TGTGCCAGCAGTGAAGGGGGCGGGCCTAGCTCTGGGGCCAACGTCCTGACTTTC
. . TRBJ1-1 TRBV20-1 CSGAVYTEAFF TGCAGTGGGGCAGTGTACACTGAAGCTTTCTTT
once TRBD1 TRBJ1-4 TRBV27 CASSDRGGDEKLFF TGTGCCAGCAGTGACAGGGGAGGAGATGAAAAACTGTTTTTT
. . TRBJ2-1 TRBV11-3 CASSLRDQYNEQFF TGTGCCAGCAGCCTCCGGGACCAATACAATGAGCAGTTCTTC
. TRBD1 TRBJ2-1 TRBV19 CASSPRQGRDEQFF TGTGCCAGTAGTCCCAGACAGGGGCGGGATGAGCAGTTCTTC
once . TRBJ2-1 TRBV7-3 CASSLGVNNEQFF TGTGCCAGCAGCCTAGGAGTCAACAATGAGCAGTTCTTC
. . TRBJ1-3 TRBV9 CASSPTTVSSGNTIYF TGTGCCAGCAGCCCGACGACAGTCAGCTCTGGAAACACCATATATTTT
. . TRBJ1-1 TRBV6-1 CASRGEEYTEAFF TGTGCCAGCAGGGGCGAGGAATACACTGAAGCTTTCTTT
. . TRBJ1-4 TRBV19 CASSRAGLSNEKLFF TGTGCCAGTAGTAGAGCGGGGCTTAGTAATGAAAAACTGTTTTTT
. TRBD2 TRBJ2-5 TRBV7-6 CASSWGTSGAAQYF TGTGCCAGCAGCTGGGGGACTAGCGGGGCTGCTCAGTACTTC
. TRBD1 TRBJ1-2 TRBV2 CASRRDRVEDGYTF TGTGCCAGCAGGCGGGACAGGGTAGAGGATGGCTACACCTTC
once . TRBJ2-7 TRBV28 CASSLKGHKYEQYF TGTGCCAGCAGTTTGAAGGGACACAAATACGAGCAGTACTTC
. TRBD2 TRBJ2-1 TRBV7-2 CASSPSGSSSYNEQFF TGTGCCAGCAGCCCTAGCGGGAGCAGCTCCTACAATGAGCAGTTCTTC
. . TRBJ1-1 TRBV6-6 CASSYSQSEPEAFF TGTGCCAGCAGTTATTCCCAGTCCGAACCTGAAGCTTTCTTT
. . TRBJ2-5 TRBV18 CASSPLMAEAETQYF TGTGCCAGCTCACCATTAATGGCAGAAGCGGAGACCCAGTACTTC
. TRBD2 TRBJ2-7 TRBV19 CASSRGRASGEQYF TGTGCCAGTAGTAGGGGGAGGGCCTCCGGCGAGCAGTACTTC
. . TRBJ1-2 TRBV6-1 CASSDGGANGYTF TGTGCCAGCAGTGATGGGGGGGCTAATGGCTACACCTTC
. TRBD1 TRBJ1-5 TRBV28 CASSPTGTGAFNQPQHF TGTGCCAGCAGCCCAACCGGGACAGGGGCGTTCAATCAGCCCCAGCATTTT
. TRBD2 TRBJ2-1 TRBV4-1 CASSPAGINNEQFF TGCGCCAGCAGCCCAGCGGGAATAAACAATGAGCAGTTCTTC
once . TRBJ1-1 TRBV5-1 CASSLGPRNTEAFF TGCGCCAGCAGCTTGGGACCGCGGAACACTGAAGCTTTCTTT
. . TRBJ1-5 TRBV4-1 CASSQDGTGNQPQHF TGCGCCAGCAGCCAAGATGGTACAGGGAATCAGCCCCAGCATTTT
. TRBD2 TRBJ2-3 TRBV12-5 CASGPGRPTQYF TGTGCTAGTGGCCCCGGGAGGCCCACGCAGTATTTT
. . TRBJ2-3 TRBV2 CASSVSGGAIKDTQYF TGTGCCAGCAGTGTGTCGGGGGGCGCTATTAAAGATACGCAGTATTTT
. . TRBJ2-7 TRBV25-1 CASSLAVRQYF TGTGCCAGCAGTCTGGCGGTGCGGCAGTACTTC
. . TRBJ2-1 TRBV6-5 CASSGTYSSYNEQFF TGTGCCAGCAGTGGGACTTATAGCTCCTACAATGAGCAGTTCTTC
few . TRBJ1-3 TRBV5-1 CASTDSGVGIGNTIYF TGCGCCAGCACCGATTCAGGGGTTGGGATTGGAAACACCATATATTTT
few TRBD1 TRBJ1-5 TRBV19 CASSIRPGGQPQHF TGTGCCAGTAGTATAAGGCCAGGGGGTCAGCCCCAGCATTTT
once . TRBJ1-1 TRBV29-1 CSAGETRGTEAFF TGCAGCGCTGGGGAGACAAGGGGCACTGAAGCTTTCTTT
. TRBD2 TRBJ2-7 TRBV6-6 CASSRLAERSYEQYF TGTGCCAGCAGTCGACTAGCGGAGCGATCCTACGAGCAGTACTTC
. TRBD2 TRBJ2-7 TRBV18 CASSPPGGYLTYEQYF TGTGCCAGCTCACCACCGGGGGGGTATCTCACCTACGAGCAGTACTTC
. TRBD1 TRBJ2-2 TRBV29-1 CSGRGPNTGELFF TGCAGCGGCAGGGGGCCTAACACCGGGGAGCTGTTTTTT
. . TRBJ1-4 TRBV15 CATSTPRGGNEKLFF TGTGCCACCAGCACCCCCCGCGGCGGGAATGAAAAACTGTTTTTT